The entry below gives a single TCR beta chain sequence along with its context. Clones were read by immunoSEQ multiplex PCR, and TCRdb kept only the in-frame ones, dropping some. The sample includes hundreds of thousands of clones, roughly 86% of them seen just once. This sample stems from a study of blood T cell repertoires in COVID-19. The sequenced sample consisted of peripheral blood. This receptor was identified in a man aged 70 or older with acute or convalescent COVID-19.

For the CDR3, the DNA is TGTGCCAGCAAACAGGGACAGACACCCCTCCACTTT. Its translation: CASKQGQTPLHF. The J gene is TRBJ1-6, the V gene TRBV27, with 7 bases matching TRBD1. With V trimmed by 7 bases and J by 11 bases, 5 bases remained unmatched. CDR3 size: 12 residues. CDR1 is MNHEY and CDR2 is SMNVEV in the germline V gene (reference sequence).